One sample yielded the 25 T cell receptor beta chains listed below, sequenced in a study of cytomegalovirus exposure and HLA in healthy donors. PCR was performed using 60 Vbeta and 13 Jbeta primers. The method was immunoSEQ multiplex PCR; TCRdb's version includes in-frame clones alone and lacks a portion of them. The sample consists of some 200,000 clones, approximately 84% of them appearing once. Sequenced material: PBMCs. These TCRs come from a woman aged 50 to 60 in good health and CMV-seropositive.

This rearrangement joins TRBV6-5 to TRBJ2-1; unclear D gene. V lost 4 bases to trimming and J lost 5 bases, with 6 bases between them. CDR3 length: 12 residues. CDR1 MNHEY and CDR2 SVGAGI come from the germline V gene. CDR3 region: CASSLLNNEQFF. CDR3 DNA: TGTGCCAGCAGTTTGTTAAACAATGAGCAGTTCTTC.

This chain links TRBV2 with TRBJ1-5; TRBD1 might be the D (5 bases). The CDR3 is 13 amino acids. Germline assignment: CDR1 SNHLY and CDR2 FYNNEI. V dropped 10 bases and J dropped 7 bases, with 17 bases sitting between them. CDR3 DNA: TGTGCCACCTCTCCGAGACAGAACCAGCCCCAGCATTTT. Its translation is CATSPRQNQPQHF.

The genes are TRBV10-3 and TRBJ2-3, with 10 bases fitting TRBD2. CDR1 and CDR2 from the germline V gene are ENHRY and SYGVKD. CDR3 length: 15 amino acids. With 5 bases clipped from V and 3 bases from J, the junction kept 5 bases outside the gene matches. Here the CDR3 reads CAISLGLAETDTQYF. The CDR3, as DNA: TGTGCCATCAGTCTCGGACTAGCGGAAACAGATACGCAGTATTTT.

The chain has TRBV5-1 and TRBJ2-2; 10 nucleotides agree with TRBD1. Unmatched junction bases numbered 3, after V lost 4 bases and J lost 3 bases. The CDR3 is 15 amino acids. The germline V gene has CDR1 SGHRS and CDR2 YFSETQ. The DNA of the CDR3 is TGCGCCAGCAGCAACGGACAGGGGGACACCGGGGAGCTGTTTTTT. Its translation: CASSNGQGDTGELFF.

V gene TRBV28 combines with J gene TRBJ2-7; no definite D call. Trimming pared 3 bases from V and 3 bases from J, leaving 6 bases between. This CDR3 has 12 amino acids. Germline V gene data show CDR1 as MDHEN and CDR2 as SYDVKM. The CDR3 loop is CASSFLSYEQYF. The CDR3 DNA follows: TGTGCCAGCAGTTTTCTCAGCTACGAGCAGTACTTC.

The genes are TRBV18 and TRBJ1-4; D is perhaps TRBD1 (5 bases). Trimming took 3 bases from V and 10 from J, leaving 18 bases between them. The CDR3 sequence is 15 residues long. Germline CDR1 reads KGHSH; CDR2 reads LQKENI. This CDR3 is CASSPRGGAGGKLFF. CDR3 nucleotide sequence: TGTGCCAGCTCACCGCGGGGTGGGGCCGGAGGAAAACTGTTTTTT.

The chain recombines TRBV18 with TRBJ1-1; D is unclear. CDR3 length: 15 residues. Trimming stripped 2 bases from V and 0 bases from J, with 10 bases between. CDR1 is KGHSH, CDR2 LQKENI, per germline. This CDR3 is CASSPGEGLNTEAFF. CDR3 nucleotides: TGTGCCAGCTCACCAGGGGAGGGCTTGAACACTGAAGCTTTCTTT.

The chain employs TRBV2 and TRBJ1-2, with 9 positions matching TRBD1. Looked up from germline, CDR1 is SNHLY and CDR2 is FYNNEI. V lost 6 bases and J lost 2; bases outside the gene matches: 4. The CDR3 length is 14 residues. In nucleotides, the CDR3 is TGTGCCAGCAGGGGGACAGGGCCCAACTATGGCTACACCTTC. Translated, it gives CASRGTGPNYGYTF.

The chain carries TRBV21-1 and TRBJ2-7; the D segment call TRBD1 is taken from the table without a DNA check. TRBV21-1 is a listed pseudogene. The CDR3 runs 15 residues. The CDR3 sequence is CASSKEGRGTNEQYF. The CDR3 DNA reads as TGTGCCAGCAGCAAAGAGGGCAGGGGGACGAACGAGCAGTACTTC.

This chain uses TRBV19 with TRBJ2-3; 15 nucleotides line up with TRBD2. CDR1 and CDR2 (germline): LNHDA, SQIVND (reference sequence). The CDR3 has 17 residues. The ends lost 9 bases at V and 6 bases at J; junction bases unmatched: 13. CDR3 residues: CASHESGTSGGPDTQYF. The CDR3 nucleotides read TGTGCCAGCCACGAGTCCGGGACTAGCGGGGGGCCCGATACGCAGTATTTT.

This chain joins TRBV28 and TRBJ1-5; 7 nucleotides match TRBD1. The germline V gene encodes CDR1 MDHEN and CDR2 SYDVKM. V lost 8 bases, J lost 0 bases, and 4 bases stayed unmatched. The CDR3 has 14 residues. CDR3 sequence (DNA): TGTGCCAGCGAGGGACAGCTTAGCAATCAGCCCCAGCATTTT. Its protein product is CASEGQLSNQPQHF.

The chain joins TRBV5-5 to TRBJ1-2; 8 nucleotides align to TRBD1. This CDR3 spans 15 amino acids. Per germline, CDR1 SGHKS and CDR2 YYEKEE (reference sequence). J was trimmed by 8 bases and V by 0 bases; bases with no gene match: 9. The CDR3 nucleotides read TGTGCCAGCAGCTTGGGGGGGGACAGGCAGAAGGGCTACACCTTC. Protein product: CASSLGGDRQKGYTF.

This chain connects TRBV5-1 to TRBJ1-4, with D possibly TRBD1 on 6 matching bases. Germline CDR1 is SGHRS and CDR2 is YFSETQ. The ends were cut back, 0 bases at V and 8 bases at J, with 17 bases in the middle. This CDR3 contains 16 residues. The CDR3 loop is CASSLARGRGEEKLFF. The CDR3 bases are TGCGCCAGCAGCTTGGCAAGGGGCAGGGGAGAAGAAAAACTGTTTTTT.

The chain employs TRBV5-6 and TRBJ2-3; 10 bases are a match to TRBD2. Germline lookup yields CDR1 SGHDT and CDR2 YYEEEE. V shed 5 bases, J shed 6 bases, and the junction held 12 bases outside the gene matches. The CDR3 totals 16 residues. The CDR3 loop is CASSLGAGGPRDTQYF. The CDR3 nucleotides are TGTGCCAGCAGTCTCGGAGCGGGGGGGCCGCGGGATACGCAGTATTTT.

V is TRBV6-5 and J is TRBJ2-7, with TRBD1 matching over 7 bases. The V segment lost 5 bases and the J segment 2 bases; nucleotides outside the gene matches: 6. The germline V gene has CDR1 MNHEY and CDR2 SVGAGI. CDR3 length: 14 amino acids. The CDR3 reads CASSRDSDTYEQYF. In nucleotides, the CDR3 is TGTGCCAGCAGTAGGGACAGTGACACCTACGAGCAGTACTTC.

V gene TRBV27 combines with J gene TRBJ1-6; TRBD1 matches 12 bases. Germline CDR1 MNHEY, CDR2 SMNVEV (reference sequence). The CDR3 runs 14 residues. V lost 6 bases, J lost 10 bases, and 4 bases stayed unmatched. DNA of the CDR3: TGTGCCAGCAGGGGGGACAGGGGGCCCTCACCCCTCCACTTT. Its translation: CASRGDRGPSPLHF.

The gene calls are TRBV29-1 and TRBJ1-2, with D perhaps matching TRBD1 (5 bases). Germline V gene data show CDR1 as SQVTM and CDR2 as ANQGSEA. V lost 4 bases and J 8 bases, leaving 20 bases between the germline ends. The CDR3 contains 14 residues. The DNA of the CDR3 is TGCAGCGTTGTTGAGGGGCGTCGGCGGGACGGCTACACCTTC. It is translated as CSVVEGRRRDGYTF.

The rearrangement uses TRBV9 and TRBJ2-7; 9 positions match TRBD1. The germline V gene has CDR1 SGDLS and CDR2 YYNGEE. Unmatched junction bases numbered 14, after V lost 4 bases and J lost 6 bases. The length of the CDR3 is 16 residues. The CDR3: CASSHTPRTGEAEQYF. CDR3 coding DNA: TGTGCCAGCAGCCATACCCCGAGGACAGGGGAGGCCGAGCAGTACTTC.

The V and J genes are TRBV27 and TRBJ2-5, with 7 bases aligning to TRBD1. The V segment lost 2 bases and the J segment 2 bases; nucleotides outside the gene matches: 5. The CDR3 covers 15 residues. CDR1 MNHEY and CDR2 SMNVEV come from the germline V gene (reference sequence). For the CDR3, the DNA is TGTGCCAGCAGTTTAGTAGGGACAGTACAAGAGACCCAGTACTTC. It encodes CASSLVGTVQETQYF.

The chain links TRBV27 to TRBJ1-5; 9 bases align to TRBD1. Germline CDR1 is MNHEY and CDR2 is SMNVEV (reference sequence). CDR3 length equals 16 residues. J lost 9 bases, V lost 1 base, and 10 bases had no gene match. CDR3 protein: CASSLCRTGECWPQHF. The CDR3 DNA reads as TGTGCCAGCAGTTTATGCCGGACAGGGGAATGTTGGCCCCAGCATTTT.

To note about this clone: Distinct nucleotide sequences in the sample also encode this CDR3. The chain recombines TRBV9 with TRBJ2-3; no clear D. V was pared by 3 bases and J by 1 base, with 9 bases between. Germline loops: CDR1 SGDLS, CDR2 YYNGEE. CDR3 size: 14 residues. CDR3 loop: CASSARQGTDTQYF. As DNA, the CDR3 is TGTGCCAGCAGCGCCAGACAAGGCACAGATACGCAGTATTTT.

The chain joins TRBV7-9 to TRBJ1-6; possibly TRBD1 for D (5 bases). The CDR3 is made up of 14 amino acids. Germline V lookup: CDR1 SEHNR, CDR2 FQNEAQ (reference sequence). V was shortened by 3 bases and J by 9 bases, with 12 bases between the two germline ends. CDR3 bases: TGTGCCAGCAGCTTGGCCGCGGGGCTTTCACCCCTCCACTTT. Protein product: CASSLAAGLSPLHF.

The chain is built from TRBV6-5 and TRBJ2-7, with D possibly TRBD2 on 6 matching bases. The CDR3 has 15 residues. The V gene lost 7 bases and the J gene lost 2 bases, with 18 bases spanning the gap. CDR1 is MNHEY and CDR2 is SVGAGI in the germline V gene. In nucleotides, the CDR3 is TGTGCCAGCACCCCCGTCGCGGGGACCCCCTACGAGCAGTACTTC. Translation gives CASTPVAGTPYEQYF.

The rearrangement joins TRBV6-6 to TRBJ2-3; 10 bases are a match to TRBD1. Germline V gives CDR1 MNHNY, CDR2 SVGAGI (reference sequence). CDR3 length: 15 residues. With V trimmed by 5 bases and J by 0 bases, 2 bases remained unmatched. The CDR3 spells CASSRTGGSTDTQYF. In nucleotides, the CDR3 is TGTGCCAGCAGTAGGACAGGGGGAAGCACAGATACGCAGTATTTT.

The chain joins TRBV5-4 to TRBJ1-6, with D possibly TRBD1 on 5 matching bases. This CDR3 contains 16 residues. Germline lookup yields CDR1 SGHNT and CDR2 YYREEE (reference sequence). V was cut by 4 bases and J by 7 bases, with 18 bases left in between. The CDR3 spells CASSMARDSRNSPLHF. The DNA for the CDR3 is TGTGCCAGCAGCATGGCCCGGGACTCTAGAAATTCACCCCTCCACTTT.